What follows is one T cell receptor (beta chain) and its context. The J segment lost 10 bases and the V segment lost 4 bases, leaving 12 bases of the junction unmatched. Germline V gives CDR1 SGHDT, CDR2 YYEEEE. The CDR3 loop spans 16 amino acids. Primers included in the PCR were 60 Vbeta and 13 Jbeta primers. Only in-frame clones appear in the TCRdb table, and some are missing; sequencing was by immunoSEQ multiplex PCR. Of about 76,000 clones in the sample, 72% are singletons; the top ten hold roughly 10%. This record comes from a study of cytomegalovirus exposure and HLA in healthy donors. The chain combines TRBV5-6 with TRBJ1-6; TRBD1 agrees at 9 bases. This TCR was recovered from a woman aged 40 to 49 in good health and CMV-seropositive. The specimen sequenced was PBMCs. The CDR3 region has the DNA TGTGCCAGCAGCGCATCTACCGGGACAGGGTACTCACCCCTCCACTTT. This translates into CASSASTGTGYSPLHF.